Below, 12 T cell receptor beta chains from the same sample are listed, as sequenced in a study of T cell responses to AZD1222 COVID-19 vaccine. Clones were sequenced by immunoSEQ multiplex PCR, and TCRdb holds only the in-frame ones, with some missing. Of roughly 170,000 clones detected, 88% appear once; the ten largest clones hold less than 0.55%. The sequences come from peripheral blood, collected on day 0 of AZD1222 vaccination. All receptors come from an adult in good health.

The V gene is TRBV3-1 (or the pseudogene TRBV3-2), the J gene TRBJ1-2, with a possible D match to TRBD1 (6 bases). Trimming took off 4 bases at V and 4 bases at J, with 19 bases between the two ends. The CDR3 covers 16 residues. Germline V lookup: CDR1 LGHDT, CDR2 YNNKEL (reference sequence). The CDR3 coding sequence is TGTGCCAGCAGCCCGTCCCGTGGGGGGGCTCGCTATGGCTACACCTTC. Its protein is CASSPSRGGARYGYTF.

The V call is TRBV5-6, the J call TRBJ1-5; TRBD1 agrees at 7 bases. Germline loops: CDR1 SGHDT, CDR2 YYEEEE. The length of the CDR3 is 14 residues. V shed 2 bases, J shed 7 bases, and the junction held 6 bases outside the gene matches. CDR3 amino acids: CASSFQTGWQPQHF. In nucleotides, the CDR3 is TGTGCCAGCAGCTTTCAGACAGGGTGGCAGCCCCAGCATTTT.

This chain joins TRBV19 and TRBJ2-3; a possible D gene is TRBD1 (5 bases). V was pared by 5 bases and J by 4 bases, with 10 bases between. The CDR3 is made up of 13 amino acids. The V gene's germline CDR1 is LNHDA and CDR2 SQIVND (reference sequence). The DNA for the CDR3 is TGTGCCAGTAGTTCGCAGGGCTCAGATACGCAGTATTTT. It specifies CASSSQGSDTQYF.

The chain combines TRBV5-1 with TRBJ1-1; 10 bases are a match to TRBD1. With V trimmed by 5 bases and J by 7 bases, 5 bases remained unmatched. The CDR3 spans 13 residues. Germline CDR1 SGHRS, CDR2 YFSETQ. The CDR3 spells CASRGQGRIEAFF. CDR3 nucleotides: TGCGCCAGCAGGGGACAGGGGCGGATTGAAGCTTTCTTT.

The chain carries TRBV7-2 and TRBJ1-3; 8 positions agree with TRBD1. With V trimmed by 5 bases and J by 6 bases, 12 bases remained unmatched. Germline-derived CDR1 and CDR2 are SGHTA and FQGNSA. The CDR3 is 16 amino acids. The CDR3 sequence is CASSTHLGQGANTIYF. DNA of the CDR3: TGTGCCAGCAGCACGCACCTCGGGCAGGGGGCAAACACCATATATTTT.

This chain uses TRBV2 with TRBJ1-4, with a weak D call TRBD1 (6 bases). CDR1 is SNHLY and CDR2 is FYNNEI in the germline V gene. CDR3 length: 15 amino acids. Trimming took 4 bases from V and 0 from J, leaving 9 bases between them. The CDR3 reads CASSGRTATNEKLFF. For the CDR3, the DNA is TGTGCCAGCAGTGGGAGGACAGCAACTAATGAAAAACTGTTTTTT.

J is TRBJ2-7 and V is TRBV5-4, with TRBD2 matching over 7 bases. With the DNA end fitting TRBJ2-5 better, the J assignment may be wrong. The CDR3 runs 15 residues. The germline V gene encodes CDR1 SGHNT and CDR2 YYREEE (reference sequence). The CDR3 region has the DNA TGTGCCAGCAGCTTGGATGCATCGGGGGGAGAGACCCAGTACTTC. Its protein is CASSLDASGGETQYF.

This clone was counted once. The gene calls are TRBV5-6 and TRBJ1-2, with 9 bases matching TRBD1. Losses at the gene ends were 0 bases for V and 12 bases for J; bases not matched to a gene: 9. The CDR3 totals 14 residues. Germline V lookup: CDR1 SGHDT, CDR2 YYEEEE. For the CDR3, the DNA is TGTGCCAGCAGCTTGGGGGGACAGGGTTCTTTACACACCTTC. Its protein is CASSLGGQGSLHTF.

The genes are TRBV3-1 (or the pseudogene TRBV3-2) and TRBJ1-3; D is undetermined. V lost 6 bases to trimming and J lost 8 bases, with 17 bases between them. The CDR3 consists of 14 residues. Germline CDR1 and CDR2: LGHDT and YNNKEL (reference sequence). The DNA of the CDR3 is TGTGCCAGCAGTCATGCAGGCCGAGGAGACACCATATATTTT. Amino acids: CASSHAGRGDTIYF.

This sequence joins TRBV10-2 and TRBJ1-5; D is possibly TRBD1 (5 bases). This CDR3 spans 14 amino acids. Trimming cost V 8 bases and J 0 bases, with 11 bases left between them. Germline CDR1 is WSHSY and CDR2 is SAAADI. CDR3: CASGTADSNQPQHF. The CDR3 region has the DNA TGCGCCAGCGGGACGGCGGATAGCAATCAGCCCCAGCATTTT.

As concerns this clone: A read error may produce the germline difference seen at one junction end. This sequence joins TRBV11-1 and TRBJ2-3; D gene uncertain. This CDR3 contains 14 residues. Germline CDR1 reads SGHAT; CDR2 reads FQDESV (reference sequence). CDR3 in amino acids: CTSSLAQIADTQYF. In nucleotides, the CDR3 is TGTACCAGCAGCTTAGCACAGATCGCAGATACGCAGTATTTT.

J is TRBJ1-5 and V is TRBV27; possible D gene TRBD1, 5 bases. The CDR3 is 14 residues long. Germline V gives CDR1 MNHEY, CDR2 SMNVEV (reference sequence). Trimming removed 3 bases at V and 4 bases at J, with 10 bases between. The CDR3 DNA follows: TGTGCCAGCAGTTTGGACAACGTTAATCAGCCCCAGCATTTT. Translated, it gives CASSLDNVNQPQHF.